This T cell receptor beta chain was sequenced during a study of T cells in Graves' hyperthyroidism and ophthalmopathy. Overall study context: Peripheral blood collection took place at initial diagnosis, before any treatment. Findings of the study overall: The model foresaw ophthalmopathy a median about 6.1 months prior to onset.

V was cut by 4 bases and J by 12 bases, with 16 bases left in between. CDR1 is LNHNV and CDR2 is YYDKDF in the germline V gene (reference sequence). The CDR3 is made up of 13 amino acids. Exclusion of a patient resulted from uncontrolled infection, other autoimmune disease, pregnancy or lactation. From 9 to 10 ml of fresh peripheral blood, PBMCs were isolated. Researchers amplified the TCR beta CDR3 regions from RNA transcripts. An initial round of RT-PCR targeting the TCR CDR3 relied on the HTBI primer set. TCRdb reprocessed the multiplex PCR reads via MiXCR and lists one record per CDR3 protein. This repertoire shows around 610,000 distinct CDR3 sequences, under 15% found once; its top ten account for around 4%. In the case of this clonotype: Its antigen is as yet unknown.

This chain connects TRBV15 to TRBJ1-5; D not certain. Sequences were obtained from blood. This TCR derives from a woman aged 40 to 50 with Graves' ophthalmopathy. CDR3 region: CATSTNYGSNQHF. The DNA for the CDR3 is TGTGCCACCAGCACCAACTACGGCAGTAACCAGCATTTT.